This entry lists 26 T cell receptor beta chains sequenced from one sample in a study of blood T cells in healthy people across ages. Sample-barcoded 5' priming and a J-beta primer mix drove a second PCR of roughly 7 to 11 cycles. TCRdb passed the 5' RACE reads through MiXCR, listing each CDR3 protein once. The profile shows over a million distinct CDR3 sequences, over 35% of them singletons. Sequencing was done on a sample of blood. Receptors originate from a woman in her sixties or seventies in good health.

The gene calls are TRBV5-6 and TRBJ2-5; D call uncertain. Germline-derived CDR1 and CDR2 are SGHDT and YYEEEE. The CDR3 consists of 15 residues. V dropped 1 base and J dropped 4 bases, with 14 bases sitting between them. The CDR3 here is CASSLPGLGTETQYF. The CDR3, as DNA: TGTGCCAGCAGCTTGCCGGGTCTAGGAACAGAGACCCAGTACTTC.

A word on this clonotype: A junction end diverges from the germline sequence, so it may reflect a read error. The rearrangement links TRBV7-2 to TRBJ2-5; 8 bases agree with TRBD2. This CDR3 has 14 amino acids. CDR1 is SGHTA, CDR2 FQGNSA, per germline. CDR3 nucleotide sequence: TGTGCCAGCAGCCCAGGACTAGAGCGGGAGACCCGGTACTTC. Encoded protein: CASSPGLERETRYF.

This clonotype was observed a single time. The V and J genes are TRBV20-1 and TRBJ2-3; TRBD1 agrees at 8 bases. With 4 bases clipped from V and 1 base from J, the junction kept 7 bases outside the gene matches. The germline CDR1 and CDR2 sequences are DFQATT and SNEGSKA (reference sequence). This CDR3 has 15 amino acids. Written as DNA, the CDR3 is TGCAGTGCTACCTGGACAGGGCGCGGCACAGATACGCAGTATTTT. Amino acid sequence: CSATWTGRGTDTQYF.

This clonotype was counted a few times. The chain combines TRBV11-2 with TRBJ2-7; 10 bases agree with TRBD1. CDR1 is SGHAT and CDR2 is FQNNGV in the germline V gene. The CDR3 has 16 residues. V shed 5 bases, J shed 2 bases, and the junction held 9 bases outside the gene matches. The CDR3 is CASSPGTGVGTYEQYF. CDR3 nucleotides: TGTGCCAGCAGCCCAGGGACAGGGGTGGGAACCTACGAGCAGTACTTC.

The chain is built from TRBV10-3 and TRBJ2-1; D not resolved. This CDR3 is built from 12 residues. Trimming took 3 bases from V and 10 from J, leaving 10 bases between them. Per the germline V gene, CDR1 is ENHRY and CDR2 is SYGVKD. The CDR3 region is CAISDGGREQFF. CDR3 bases: TGTGCCATCAGTGATGGTGGCAGGGAGCAGTTCTTC.

CDR3 loop: CASSQGSGRVDTQYF. The CDR3 DNA reads as TGTGCCAGCAGCCAAGGTAGCGGGAGGGTAGATACGCAGTATTTT. J is TRBJ2-3 and V is TRBV3-1; 11 bases map to TRBD2. This CDR3 contains 15 residues. Losses at the gene ends were 1 base for V and 5 bases for J; bases not matched to a gene: 2. Germline V CDR1 and CDR2: LGHDT, YNNKEL (reference sequence).

This clonotype was detected only once. V gene TRBV27 combines with J gene TRBJ2-5; 8 positions agree with TRBD1. CDR1 MNHEY and CDR2 SMNVEV come from the germline V gene (reference sequence). The CDR3 spans 16 residues. J gave up 5 bases and V 0 bases, and 8 bases lay outside the gene matches. CDR3 sequence (DNA): TGTGCCAGCAGTTTATCTACGACAGGGGCGGGGGAGACCCAGTACTTC. Amino acid sequence: CASSLSTTGAGETQYF.

V gene TRBV20-1 combines with J gene TRBJ2-7; D is perhaps TRBD1 (6 bases). CDR1 is DFQATT, CDR2 SNEGSKA, per germline (reference sequence). The CDR3 sequence is 13 residues long. Trimming stripped 3 bases from V and 7 bases from J, with 16 bases between. The CDR3 is CSASGGPYNEQYF. The CDR3 DNA reads TGCAGTGCTAGTGGGGGCCCCTACAATGAGCAGTACTTC.

The chain is built from TRBV5-4 and TRBJ1-2; D not certain. The ends were cut back, 7 bases at V and 4 bases at J, with 14 bases in the middle. Germline values: CDR1 SGHNT, CDR2 YYREEE (reference sequence). The CDR3 is 13 residues long. The DNA of the CDR3 is TGTGCCAGCGGCGTGGGGTCCCCCTATGGCTACACCTTC. It yields the protein CASGVGSPYGYTF.

This clonotype has just a few counts. This chain connects TRBV5-1 to TRBJ2-3; 8 nucleotides match TRBD1. V was clipped by 4 bases and J by 1 base; unmatched bases: 2. Germline loops: CDR1 SGHRS, CDR2 YFSETQ. This CDR3 spans 14 amino acids. The CDR3, as DNA: TGCGCCAGCAGCAAGGGACAGGGCACAGATACGCAGTATTTT. Its translation is CASSKGQGTDTQYF. The full variable domain, rest sourced from reference TRBV5-1 and TRBJ2-3, is KAGVTQTPRYLIKTRGQQVTLSCSPISGHRSVSWYQQTPGQGLQFLFEYFSETQRNKGNFPGRFSGRQFSNSRSEMNVSTLELGDSALYLCASSKGQGTDTQYFGPGTRLTVL.

The V gene is TRBV6-5, the J gene TRBJ1-2; a possible D gene is TRBD1 (5 bases). Between the trimmed V and J ends, which lost 0 bases and 8 bases, there was a span of 16 bases. The CDR3 spans 15 residues. The germline CDR1 and CDR2 sequences are MNHEY and SVGAGI. This chain's CDR3 is CASSYSMAGRGGYTF. The CDR3 bases are TGTGCCAGCAGTTACTCGATGGCAGGGCGAGGCGGCTACACCTTC.

The chain is built from TRBV6-5 and TRBJ2-3; no firm D call. The germline V gene has CDR1 MNHEY and CDR2 SVGAGI. This CDR3 has 14 amino acids. V was pared by 2 bases and J by 1 base, with 7 bases between. The chain's CDR3 is CASSYAQGTDTQYF. Here the CDR3 DNA reads TGTGCCAGCAGTTACGCTCAGGGCACAGATACGCAGTATTTT.

The V and J genes are TRBV5-1 and TRBJ1-4; TRBD1 aligns across 8 bases. V dropped 4 bases and J dropped 8; count of bases not matched to a gene: 7. CDR1 is SGHRS and CDR2 is YFSETQ in the germline V gene. The CDR3 spans 14 residues. The CDR3 protein is CASSLDRGGEKLFF. The CDR3 DNA reads TGCGCCAGCAGCCTCGACAGGGGAGGCGAAAAACTGTTTTTT. Based on the CDR3 plus reference TRBV5-1 and TRBJ1-4, the full variable domain is KAGVTQTPRYLIKTRGQQVTLSCSPISGHRSVSWYQQTPGQGLQFLFEYFSETQRNKGNFPGRFSGRQFSNSRSEMNVSTLELGDSALYLCASSLDRGGEKLFFGSGTQLSVL.

This clonotype has only a few counts. The chain combines TRBV28 with TRBJ2-7; TRBD1 might be the D (6 bases). This CDR3 spans 15 amino acids. The germline V and J ends were trimmed by 6 bases and 0 bases, with 15 bases remaining between them. The germline gives CDR1 MDHEN, CDR2 SYDVKM. The CDR3 DNA reads TGTGCCAGCAGCCAGACAGGCTTTAGCTCCTACGAGCAGTACTTC. Encoded protein: CASSQTGFSSYEQYF.

The chain couples TRBV25-1 to TRBJ1-1, with D maybe TRBD1 (6 bases). Per germline, CDR1 MGHDK and CDR2 SYGVNS. V was clipped by 6 bases and J by 1 base, with 12 bases between them. CDR3 length: 14 residues. CDR3 in DNA: TGTGCCAGCAGCCTACTGACAGGGAACACTGAAGCTTTCTTT. This translates into CASSLLTGNTEAFF.

This clonotype has a handful of counts. The V and J genes are TRBV4-2 and TRBJ2-1; 11 bases are a match to TRBD2. V lost 4 bases and J lost 9; bases outside the gene matches: 8. The V gene's germline CDR1 is LGHNA and CDR2 YNFKEQ. This CDR3 is built from 15 residues. CDR3 sequence reads: CASSPILAGASEQFF. DNA for the CDR3: TGTGCCAGCAGCCCTATACTAGCGGGAGCAAGTGAGCAGTTCTTC.

This clonotype was observed once. This chain connects TRBV20-1 to TRBJ2-4, with 10 bases fitting TRBD2. This CDR3 comprises 15 residues. Germline CDR1 reads DFQATT; CDR2 reads SNEGSKA (reference sequence). Trimming at V came to 0 bases and at J to 7 bases, leaving 6 bases not matched to a gene. The DNA for the CDR3 is TGCAGTGCTAGAGATGCTAGCGGGGGTAGGAACATTCAGTACTTC. Translating it yields CSARDASGGRNIQYF.

This clonotype turned up a few times. J is TRBJ2-1 and V is TRBV5-1; TRBD2 matches at 10 bases. V shed 6 bases and J 7 bases; nucleotides not matched to a gene: 13. Germline CDR1 is SGHRS and CDR2 is YFSETQ. This CDR3 has 16 amino acids. The CDR3 DNA reads as TGCGCCAGCATCCCCGAACCGGCTAGCGGGAGAAATGAGCAGTTCTTC. The encoded protein is CASIPEPASGRNEQFF.

This clonotype occurred many times. V gene TRBV29-1 combines with J gene TRBJ2-4; unclear D gene. Germline CDR1 reads SQVTM; CDR2 reads ANQGSEA. The CDR3 covers 11 residues. V was shortened by 7 bases and J by 0 bases, with 4 bases between the two germline ends. CDR3 DNA: TGCAGCGGACTAGCCAAAAACATTCAGTACTTC. Protein: CSGLAKNIQYF.

The chain is built from TRBV10-2 and TRBJ2-3; TRBD2 matches 11 bases. Germline V gene lookup returns CDR1 WSHSY and CDR2 SAAADI. Trimming cost V 5 bases and J 5 bases; bases outside gene matches: 18. CDR3 length equals 19 residues. The CDR3 region has the DNA TGCGCCAGCAGTCTCCACCCGGGACTAGCGGCCAGGGCAAGAGATACGCAGTATTTT. It codes for CASSLHPGLAARARDTQYF.

The chain is built from TRBV7-6 and TRBJ1-5, with 8 nucleotides matching TRBD1. The CDR3 spans 16 residues. Germline V gene sequence: CDR1 SGHVS, CDR2 FNYEAQ. Losses at the gene ends were 4 bases for V and 5 bases for J; bases not matched to a gene: 10. CDR3 in amino acids: CASSSKPGQGDQPQHF. The CDR3 nucleotides are TGTGCCAGCAGCTCGAAACCAGGACAGGGCGATCAGCCCCAGCATTTT.

A note on this clonotype: One end of the junction fails to match germline, which may point to a read error. The V gene is TRBV3-1, the J gene TRBJ2-3, with D perhaps assigned TRBD1 or TRBD2 (5 bases each). The CDR3 consists of 14 residues. Germline CDR1 and CDR2: LGHDT and YNNKEL (reference sequence). The CDR3 loop is CAVSHGGSTDTQYF. In DNA form, the CDR3 reads TGTGCCGTATCTCATGGGGGTAGCACCGATACGCAGTATTTT.

The chain couples TRBV20-1 to TRBJ2-1, with D possibly TRBD1 on 6 matching bases. The germline V and J ends were trimmed by 1 base and 6 bases, with 16 bases remaining between them. Germline V gives CDR1 DFQATT, CDR2 SNEGSKA (reference sequence). The CDR3 extends over 15 amino acids. CDR3: CSARVQGSFGNEQFF. CDR3 DNA sequence: TGCAGTGCTAGAGTACAGGGTTCGTTCGGCAATGAGCAGTTCTTC.

Worth noting for this clonotype: Its ends do not fully match the called genes, so a read error is possible. This rearrangement joins TRBV10-3 to TRBJ2-3; D perhaps matches TRBD2 (7 bases). The germline V gene encodes CDR1 ENHRY and CDR2 SYGVKD. This CDR3 has 18 amino acids. The chain's CDR3 is CAISLDEGEREWTATQYF. CDR3 bases: TGTGCCATCAGCCTTGATGAGGGCGAGCGGGAATGGACAGCTACGCAGTATTTT.

This clonotype was counted only a few times. V is TRBV29-1 and J is TRBJ2-1; TRBD1 is a possible D gene (5 bases). V dropped 7 bases and J dropped 12 bases, with 22 bases sitting between them. Germline V gene data show CDR1 as SQVTM and CDR2 as ANQGSEA. This CDR3 has 13 residues. The CDR3 reads CSALGELLGGQFF. The CDR3 bases are TGCAGCGCCTTAGGGGAACTTTTGGGCGGGCAGTTCTTC.

Remarks on this clonotype: Its ends do not fully match the called genes, so a read error is possible. This chain joins TRBV3-1 and TRBJ2-5; the D call may be TRBD1 or TRBD2 (5 bases each). The end of the DNA is better explained by TRBJ2-4, so the J call may be wrong. The CDR3 is made up of 19 amino acids. From germline, CDR1 is LGHDT and CDR2 YNNKEL (reference sequence). CDR3 sequence: CACSQDRGSGPVAKNIQYF. As DNA, the CDR3 is TGTGCCTGCAGCCAAGATCGGGGATCGGGACCAGTAGCCAAAAACATTCAGTACTTC.